The clone carrying this T cell receptor (beta chain) was counted between two and nine times. Its antigen is not known. This CDR3 contains 17 residues. V lost 3 bases and J lost 4; bases outside the gene matches: 11. This entry comes from a study of T-cell reconstitution after alpha-beta-depleted transplantation in children. Unique molecular identifiers were used in preparing the TCRbeta library. TCRdb reprocessed the PCR reads via MiXCR and lists one record per CDR3 protein. The data contain around 450,000 distinct CDR3 sequences, 15% to 20% of them seen just once; the ten biggest clones take up 25% to 30%. Study-level results: Reportedly, alpha-beta T cells present about two months post-transplant originated from several hundred expanded clones of graft origin. Several patients had high TCRbeta diversity at day 60; it came from surviving recipient T cells and thymic progenitors. Once a year had passed after transplant, T-cell counts and diversity came mostly from newly produced T cells.

The chain joins TRBV12-3 or TRBV12-4 to TRBJ2-5; TRBD1 matches at 10 bases. This TCR came from a boy under three years old who had a stem cell transplant for Wiskott-Aldrich syndrome, so the T cells may come from the graft donor. This material consisted of PBMCs, mostly from graft donor cells, taken 360 days after TCRalphabeta/CD19-depleted stem cell transplant. The CDR3 spells CASSFYLTGGVRETQYF. For the CDR3, the DNA is TGTGCCAGCAGTTTTTACCTGACAGGGGGCGTACGAGAGACCCAGTACTTC.